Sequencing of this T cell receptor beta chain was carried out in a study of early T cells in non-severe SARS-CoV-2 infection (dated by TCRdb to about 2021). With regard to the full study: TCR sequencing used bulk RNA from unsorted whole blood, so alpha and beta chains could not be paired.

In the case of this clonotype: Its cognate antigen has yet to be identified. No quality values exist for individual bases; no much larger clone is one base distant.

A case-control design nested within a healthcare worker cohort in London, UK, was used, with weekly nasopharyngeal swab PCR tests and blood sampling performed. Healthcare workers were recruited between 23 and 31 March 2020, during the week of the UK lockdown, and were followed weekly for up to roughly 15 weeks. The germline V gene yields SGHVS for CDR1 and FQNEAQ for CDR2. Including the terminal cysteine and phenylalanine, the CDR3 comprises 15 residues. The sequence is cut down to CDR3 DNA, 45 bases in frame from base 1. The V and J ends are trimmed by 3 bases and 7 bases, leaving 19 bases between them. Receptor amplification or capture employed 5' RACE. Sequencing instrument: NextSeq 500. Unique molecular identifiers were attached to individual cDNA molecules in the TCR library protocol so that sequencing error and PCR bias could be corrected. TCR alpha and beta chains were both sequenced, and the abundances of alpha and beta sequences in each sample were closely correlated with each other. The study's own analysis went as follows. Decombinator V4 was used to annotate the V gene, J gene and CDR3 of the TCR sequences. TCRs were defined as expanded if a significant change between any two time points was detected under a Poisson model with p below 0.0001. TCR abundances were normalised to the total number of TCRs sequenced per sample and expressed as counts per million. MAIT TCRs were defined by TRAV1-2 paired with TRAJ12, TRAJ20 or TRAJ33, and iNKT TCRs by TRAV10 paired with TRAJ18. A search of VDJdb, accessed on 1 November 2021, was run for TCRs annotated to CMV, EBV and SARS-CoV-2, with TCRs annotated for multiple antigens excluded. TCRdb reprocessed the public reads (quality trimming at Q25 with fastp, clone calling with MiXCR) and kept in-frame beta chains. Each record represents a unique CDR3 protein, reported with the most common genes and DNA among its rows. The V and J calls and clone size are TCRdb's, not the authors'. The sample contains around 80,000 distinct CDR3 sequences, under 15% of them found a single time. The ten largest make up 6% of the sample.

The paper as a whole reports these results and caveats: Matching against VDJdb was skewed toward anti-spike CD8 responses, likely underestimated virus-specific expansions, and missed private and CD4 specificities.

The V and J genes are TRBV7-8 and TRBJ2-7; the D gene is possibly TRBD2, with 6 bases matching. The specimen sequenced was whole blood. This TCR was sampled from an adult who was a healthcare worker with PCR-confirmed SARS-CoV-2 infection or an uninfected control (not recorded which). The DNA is TGTGCCAGCAGCTTTACGGGAGTAGGGGCTAGGGAGCAGTACTTC. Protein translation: CASSFTGVGAREQYF.